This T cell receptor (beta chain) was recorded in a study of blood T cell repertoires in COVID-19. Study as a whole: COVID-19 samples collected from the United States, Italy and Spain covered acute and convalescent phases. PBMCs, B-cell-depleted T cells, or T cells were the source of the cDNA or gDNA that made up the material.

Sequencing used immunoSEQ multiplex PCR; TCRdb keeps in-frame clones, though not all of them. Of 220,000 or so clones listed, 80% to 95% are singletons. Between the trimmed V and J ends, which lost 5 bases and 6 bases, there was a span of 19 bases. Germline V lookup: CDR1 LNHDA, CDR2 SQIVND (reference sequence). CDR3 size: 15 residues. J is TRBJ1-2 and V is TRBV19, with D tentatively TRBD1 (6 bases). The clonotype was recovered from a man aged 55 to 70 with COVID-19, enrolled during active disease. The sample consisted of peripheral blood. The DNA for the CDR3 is TGTGCCAGTAGTCAACAGACAGGCATAAGGGATGGCTACACCTTC. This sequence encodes CASSQQTGIRDGYTF.